This entry lists 3 T cell receptor beta chains sequenced from one sample in a study of blood T cells in healthy people across ages. Using a J-beta primer mix together with a sample-barcoded 5' primer, a second PCR was run for roughly 6 to 11 cycles. One entry per CDR3 protein results from TCRdb running MiXCR on the 5' RACE reads. The sample consists of over 950,000 distinct CDR3 sequences, less than 45% of them appearing once. The sequencing input was blood. The receptor set was obtained from a man aged 18 to 35 in good health.

The J gene is TRBJ1-1, the V gene TRBV10-3, with D tentatively TRBD1 (6 bases). CDR3 length equals 15 residues. The ends were cut back, 0 bases at V and 2 bases at J, with 10 bases in the middle. The germline V gene has CDR1 ENHRY and CDR2 SYGVKD. The CDR3 reads CAISESPRGNTEAFF. CDR3 DNA: TGTGCCATCAGTGAGTCCCCCAGGGGCAACACTGAAGCTTTCTTT.

The rearrangement uses TRBV12-3 or TRBV12-4 and TRBJ2-3, with 10 bases fitting TRBD1. This CDR3 comprises 16 residues. With V trimmed by 6 bases and J by 4 bases, 10 bases remained unmatched. The CDR3 region is CASSPATGGASDTQYF. CDR3 in DNA: TGTGCCAGCAGCCCGGCGACAGGGGGCGCTTCAGATACGCAGTATTTT.

A few counts support this clonotype. The J gene is TRBJ2-1, the V gene TRBV4-3; 10 bases match TRBD2. This CDR3 has 21 amino acids. The trim removed 4 bases at V and 0 bases at J, leaving 18 bases unmatched. Germline assignment: CDR1 LGHNA and CDR2 YSLEER. The CDR3 DNA follows: TGCGCCAGCAGCCCCATATTCGGGCTAGCGGGGGCCAAGAGCTCCTACAATGAGCAGTTCTTC. This translates into CASSPIFGLAGAKSSYNEQFF.